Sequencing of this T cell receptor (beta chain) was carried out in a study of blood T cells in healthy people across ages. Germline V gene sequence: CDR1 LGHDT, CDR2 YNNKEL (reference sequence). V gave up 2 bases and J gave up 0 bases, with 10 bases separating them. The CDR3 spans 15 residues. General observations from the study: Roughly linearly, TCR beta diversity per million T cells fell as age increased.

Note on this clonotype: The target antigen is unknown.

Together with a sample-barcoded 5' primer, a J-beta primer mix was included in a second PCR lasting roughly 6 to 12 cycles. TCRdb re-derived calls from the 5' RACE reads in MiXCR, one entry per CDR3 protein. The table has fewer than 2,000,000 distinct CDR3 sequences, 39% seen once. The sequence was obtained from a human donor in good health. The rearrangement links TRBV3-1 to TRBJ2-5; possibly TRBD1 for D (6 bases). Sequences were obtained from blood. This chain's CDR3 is CASSQRRDNQETQYF. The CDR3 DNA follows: TGTGCCAGCAGCCAACGCCGGGACAACCAAGAGACCCAGTACTTC.